This T cell receptor (beta chain) was captured in a study of CD8+ T cells in alopecia areata. This clone was counted a few times. Extracted from the samples, RNA was reverse transcribed into cDNA to serve as the sequencing template. Sequencing used immunoSEQ multiplex PCR; TCRdb keeps in-frame clones, though not all of them. The sample holds 65,000 to 100,000 clones; roughly 47% are singletons and the top ten take 5.5% to 6%. Both peripheral blood and punch biopsies of lesional scalp skin were obtained from patients who had alopecia areata. Germline CDR1 and CDR2: SQVTM and ANQGSEA. The CDR3 is 13 amino acids. V trimming: 3 bases; J trimming: 6 bases; junction bases outside the gene matches: 5.

The chain links TRBV29-1 to TRBJ2-1; 7 bases agree with TRBD1. The sequence derives from a human donor with alopecia areata. Source material: NKG2D-high CD8+ T cells sorted from blood. CDR3 sequence reads: CSVETGSVNEQFF. For the CDR3, the DNA is TGCAGCGTTGAGACAGGGAGCGTCAATGAGCAGTTCTTC.